This TCR beta chain stems from a study of cytomegalovirus exposure and HLA in healthy donors. Study outcomes and limitations: In a later analysis, first-cohort TCR clusters were found to tend to co-occur in the 120 or so validation repertoires. Specific recognition of CMV antigens was confirmed in vitro for a few chains (all CMV-associated). The authors enumerated 150 to 200 TCR beta chains as linked to cytomegalovirus. The classifier reportedly diagnosed cytomegalovirus status with high specificity and sensitivity.

Notes on this clone: No antigen is known for it.

This CDR3 has 17 amino acids. Germline V lookup: CDR1 ENHRY, CDR2 SYGVKD. V dropped 3 bases and J dropped 3 bases, with 21 bases sitting between them. Clones were sequenced by immunoSEQ multiplex PCR, and TCRdb holds only the in-frame ones, with some missing. The data contain some 150,000 clones, approximately 90% of them singletons. The receptor was derived from a man aged 18 to 29 in good health and CMV-seronegative. V is TRBV10-3 and J is TRBJ2-7, with D tentatively TRBD1 (8 bases). Sequencing was done on a sample of PBMCs. The CDR3 nucleotides read TGTGCCATCAGTGAAAGGGGAGCGGACAGGGAGGGCTACGAGCAGTACTTC. It translates to CAISERGADREGYEQYF.